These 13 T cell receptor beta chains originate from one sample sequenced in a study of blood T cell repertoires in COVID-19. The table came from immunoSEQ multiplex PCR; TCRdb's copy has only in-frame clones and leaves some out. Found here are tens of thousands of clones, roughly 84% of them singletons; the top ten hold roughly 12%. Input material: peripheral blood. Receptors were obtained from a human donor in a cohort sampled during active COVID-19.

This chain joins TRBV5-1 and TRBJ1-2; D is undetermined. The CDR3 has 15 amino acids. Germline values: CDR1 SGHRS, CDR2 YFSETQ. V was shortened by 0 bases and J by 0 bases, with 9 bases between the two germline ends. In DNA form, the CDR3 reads TGCGCCAGCAGCTTGGACGTCGCGGCTAACTATGGCTACACCTTC. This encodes CASSLDVAANYGYTF.

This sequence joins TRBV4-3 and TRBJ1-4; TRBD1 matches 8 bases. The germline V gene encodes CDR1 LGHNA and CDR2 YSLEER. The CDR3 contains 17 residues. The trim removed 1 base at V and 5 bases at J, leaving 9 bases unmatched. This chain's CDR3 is CASSQVARGHGNEKLFF. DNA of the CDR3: TGCGCCAGCAGCCAAGTTGCCAGGGGGCATGGAAATGAAAAACTGTTTTTT.

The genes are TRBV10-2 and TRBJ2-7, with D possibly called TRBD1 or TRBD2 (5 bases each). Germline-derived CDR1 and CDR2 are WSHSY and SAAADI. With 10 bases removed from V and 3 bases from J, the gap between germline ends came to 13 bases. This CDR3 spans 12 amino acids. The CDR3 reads CATRDGDYEQYF. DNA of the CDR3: TGCGCCACCAGGGACGGGGACTACGAGCAGTACTTC.

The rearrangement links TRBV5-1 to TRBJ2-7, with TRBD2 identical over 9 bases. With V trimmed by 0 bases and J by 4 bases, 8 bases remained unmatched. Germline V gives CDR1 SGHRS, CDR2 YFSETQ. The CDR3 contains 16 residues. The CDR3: CASSLDPSGATYEQYF. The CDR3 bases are TGCGCCAGCAGCTTGGACCCTAGCGGGGCAACTTACGAGCAGTACTTC. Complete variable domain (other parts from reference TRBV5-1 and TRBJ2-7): KAGVTQTPRYLIKTRGQQVTLSCSPISGHRSVSWYQQTPGQGLQFLFEYFSETQRNKGNFPGRFSGRQFSNSRSEMNVSTLELGDSALYLCASSLDPSGATYEQYFGPGTRLTVT.

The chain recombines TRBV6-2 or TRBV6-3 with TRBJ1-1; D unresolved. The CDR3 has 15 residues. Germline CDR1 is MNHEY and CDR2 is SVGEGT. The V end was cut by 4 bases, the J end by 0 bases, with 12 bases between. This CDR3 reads CASSSQVELNTEAFF. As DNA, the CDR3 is TGTGCCAGCAGTTCCCAGGTCGAGCTGAACACTGAAGCTTTCTTT.

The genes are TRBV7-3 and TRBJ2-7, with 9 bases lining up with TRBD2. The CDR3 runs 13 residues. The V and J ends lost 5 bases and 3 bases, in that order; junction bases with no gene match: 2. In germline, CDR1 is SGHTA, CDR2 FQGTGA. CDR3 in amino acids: CASSPTSGYEQYF. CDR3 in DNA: TGTGCCAGCAGCCCGACTAGCGGCTACGAGCAGTACTTC. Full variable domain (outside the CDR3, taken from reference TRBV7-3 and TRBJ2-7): GAGVSQTPSNKVTEKGKYVELRCDPISGHTALYWYRQSLGQGPEFLIYFQGTGAADDSGLPNDRFFAVRPEGSVSTLKIQRTERGDSAVYLCASSPTSGYEQYFGPGTRLTVT.

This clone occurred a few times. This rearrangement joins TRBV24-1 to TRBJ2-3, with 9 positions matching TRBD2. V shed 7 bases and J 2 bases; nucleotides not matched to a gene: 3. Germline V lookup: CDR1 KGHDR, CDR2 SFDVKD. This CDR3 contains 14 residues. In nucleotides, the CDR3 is TGTGCCACCAGGCCTAGCGGGACCACAGATACGCAGTATTTT. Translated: CATRPSGTTDTQYF.

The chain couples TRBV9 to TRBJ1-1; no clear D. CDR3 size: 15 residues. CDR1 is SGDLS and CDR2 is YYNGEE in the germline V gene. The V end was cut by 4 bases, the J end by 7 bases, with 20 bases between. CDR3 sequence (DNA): TGTGCCAGCAGCCCAGAGGGCAGCCTTAACGTTGAAGCTTTCTTT. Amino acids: CASSPEGSLNVEAFF. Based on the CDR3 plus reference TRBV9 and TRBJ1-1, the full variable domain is DSGVTQTPKHLITATGQRVTLRCSPRSGDLSVYWYQQSLDQGLQFLIQYYNGEERAKGNILERFSAQQFPDLHSELNLSSLELGDSALYFCASSPEGSLNVEAFFGQGTRLTVV.

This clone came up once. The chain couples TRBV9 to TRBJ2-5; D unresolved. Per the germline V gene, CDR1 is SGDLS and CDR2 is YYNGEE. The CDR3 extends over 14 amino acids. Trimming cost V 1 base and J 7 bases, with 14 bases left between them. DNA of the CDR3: TGTGCCAGCAGCGTAATGACATCCCCACGGACCCAGTACTTC. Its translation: CASSVMTSPRTQYF.

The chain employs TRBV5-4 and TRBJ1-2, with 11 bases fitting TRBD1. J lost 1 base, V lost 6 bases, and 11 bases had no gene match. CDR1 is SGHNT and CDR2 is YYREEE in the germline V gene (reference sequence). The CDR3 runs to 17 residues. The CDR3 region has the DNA TGTGCCAGCAACTCCGCGGGACAGGGGGTCTTTAACTATGGCTACACCTTC. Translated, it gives CASNSAGQGVFNYGYTF.

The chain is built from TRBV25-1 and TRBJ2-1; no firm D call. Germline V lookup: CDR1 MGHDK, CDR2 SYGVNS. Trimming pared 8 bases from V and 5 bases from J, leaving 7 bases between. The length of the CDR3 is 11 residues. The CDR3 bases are TGTGCCAGCTTATCCCACAATGAGCAGTTCTTC. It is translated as CASLSHNEQFF.

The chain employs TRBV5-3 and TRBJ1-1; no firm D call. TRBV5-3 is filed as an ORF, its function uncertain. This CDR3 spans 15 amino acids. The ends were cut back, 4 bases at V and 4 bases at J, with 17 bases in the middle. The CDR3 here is CARSPHFNSPTEAFF. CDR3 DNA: TGTGCCAGAAGCCCCCATTTCAACTCGCCCACTGAAGCTTTCTTT.

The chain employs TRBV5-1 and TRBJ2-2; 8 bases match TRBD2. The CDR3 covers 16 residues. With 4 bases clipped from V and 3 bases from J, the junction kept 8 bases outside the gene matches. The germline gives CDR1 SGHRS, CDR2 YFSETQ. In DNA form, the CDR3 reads TGCGCCAGCAGCCCGGCGGTAGCGGGGCACACCGGGGAGCTGTTTTTT. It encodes CASSPAVAGHTGELFF.